This T cell receptor (beta chain) appears in the sequencing data of a study of cytomegalovirus exposure and HLA in healthy donors (dated by TCRdb to 2015 to 2018). Study-wide context: A later analysis indicated that the 100 to 150 validation repertoires were generated on the platform also employed for the 700 or so repertoires of the first cohort. The study aimed to test whether cataloging public T cell receptors could reveal signatures of past pathogen exposure. A separate validation cohort of roughly 120 different subjects was used in addition to the 666-subject first cohort. To predict cytomegalovirus infection status, the study combined high-throughput TCR immunosequencing, statistical association of individual TCRs with disease status, and machine learning.

The donors belonged to the validation cohort of over a hundred subjects, which was separate from the approximately 700-subject first cohort. General findings and caveats noted by the study authors: The study gave a list of 150 to 200 TCR beta chains associated with cytomegalovirus. A later analysis lacked HLA typing for the validation cohort, so it scored co-occurrence in that cohort across all 130 or so repertoires. The classifier was reported to diagnose cytomegalovirus status with high specificity and sensitivity in both the original and validation cohorts. Subsequent analysis determined that TCRs grouped into clusters in the first cohort also showed a tendency toward co-occurrence across the 90 to 150 validation repertoires, and approximately 94% of cluster scores exceeded 0. Three of the identified cytomegalovirus-associated TCR beta chains were confirmed in vitro to be specific for cytomegalovirus antigens. Across donors, most TCR sequences were observed very rarely, whereas some public TCRs were present in many individuals. According to the authors, the approach could potentially be generalized to other disease states and immunological phenotypes.

From the cysteine through the phenylalanine, the CDR3 covers 17 amino acids. The kept DNA is CDR3 alone, 51 bases in frame from the first base. CDR1 and CDR2 (SGHVS, FNYEAQ) derive from the germline V gene. Trimming accounts for 5 bases at V and 7 bases at J, while the number of junction bases matched to no gene is 12. Preparation of the library involved the immunoSEQ multiplex PCR assay. The paper's data handling went like this. A statistical classification framework was developed to diagnose cytomegalovirus status using the catalog of TCR beta chain sequences. The clones in this table, taken by TCRdb from immuneACCESS, are in-frame only. Not every clone is retained; where verified, under half of the shortfall comes from an unresolved V gene, and the cause of the rest is unknown. That table is the source of V, J and clone size, and D and trimming were worked out from the DNA. Counted in this sample were over 100,000 clones; 80% to 90% of them appeared once. The ten biggest clones cover more than 1% of the sample.

On this clone itself: What this receptor recognizes is not known. No much larger clone exists at a distance of one base, and base qualities are not known.

The chain is assembled from TRBV7-6 and TRBJ1-6, and TRBD1 aligns with 9 junction nucleotides. Material for sequencing was PBMCs. This sequence originates from a woman younger than 30 in good health and CMV-seronegative. The CDR3 corresponds to CASSPRTGQGGNSPLHF. The sequence in DNA is TGTGCCAGCAGCCCGCGGACGGGACAGGGTGGCAATTCACCCCTCCACTTT. The CDR3, completed at both ends by the reference TRBV7-6 and TRBJ1-6 genes, gives the full variable domain GAGVSQSPRYKVTKRGQDVALRCDPISGHVSLYWYRQALGQGPEFLTYFNYEAQQDKSGLPNDRFSAERPEGSISTLTIQRTEQRDSAMYRCASSPRTGQGGNSPLHFGNGTRLTVT.